Shown below are 4 T cell receptor beta chains from a single sample sequenced in a study of neurological immune-mediated disorders. TCRdb re-derived calls from the 5' RACE reads in MiXCR, one entry per CDR3 protein. The sample has about 19,000 distinct CDR3 sequences; 2% to 3% are singletons. Sequencing input: PBMCs. The source is a woman younger than 30 with multiple sclerosis.

The sample holds many counts of this clonotype. V usage is TRBV28 and J usage is TRBJ2-5, with D unresolved. Looked up from germline, CDR1 is MDHEN and CDR2 is SYDVKM. This CDR3 spans 12 amino acids. The V gene lost 2 bases and the J gene lost 5 bases, with 6 bases spanning the gap. The CDR3 sequence: CASSLIPETQYF. The CDR3 DNA is TGTGCCAGCAGTTTAATCCCGGAGACCCAGTACTTC.

This chain connects TRBV7-2 to TRBJ1-6; TRBD1 might be the D (6 bases). The CDR3 totals 13 residues. Germline-derived CDR1 and CDR2 are SGHTA and FQGNSA. V lost 6 bases and J lost 9, with 12 bases in between. CDR3 nucleotide sequence: TGTGCCAGCAGGCGACAGGCGGGTTCACCCCTCCACTTT. Residues: CASRRQAGSPLHF.

The sample holds many counts of this clonotype. The V gene is TRBV5-1, the J gene TRBJ2-3, with 8 nucleotides matching TRBD2. J lost 10 bases, V lost 0 bases, and 10 bases had no gene match. The CDR3 extends over 15 amino acids. Germline V lookup: CDR1 SGHRS, CDR2 YFSETQ. The CDR3 nucleotides read TGCGCCAGCAGCTTGGGGAATTCGGGACTAGAGGCGCAGTATTTT. Translation gives CASSLGNSGLEAQYF.

This clonotype was detected ten times or more. The rearrangement links TRBV20-1 to TRBJ2-3, with a tentative D call TRBD1 (6 bases). Germline V gives CDR1 DFQATT, CDR2 SNEGSKA (reference sequence). Between the trimmed V and J ends, which lost 6 bases and 3 bases, there was a span of 10 bases. The CDR3 length is 12 residues. The CDR3 bases are TGCAGTGCAGCACAGGGAACAGATACGCAGTATTTT. Protein product: CSAAQGTDTQYF.